Sequencing of this TCR beta chain was carried out in a study of blood T cell repertoires in COVID-19. Looking at the study overall: Samples of COVID-19 (acute and convalescent) were obtained from the United States, Italy and Spain. The analysed material was cDNA or gDNA that came from T cells, B-cell-depleted T cells, or PBMCs.

TCRdb's table, derived via immunoSEQ multiplex PCR, lists solely in-frame clones and lacks some. The table lists more than 300,000 clones, more than 75% of them singletons. The recovered donors of Cohort 3 showed two negative PCRs, clearance, or symptom resolution. V gave up 4 bases and J gave up 1 base, with 13 bases separating them. Germline V gene lookup returns CDR1 LNHDA and CDR2 SQIVND (reference sequence). The CDR3 length is 15 residues. The sample consisted of PBMCs or T cells enriched from blood (not recorded which). The gene calls are TRBV19 and TRBJ1-1; D unresolved. The TCR was taken from a woman under 30 who had recovered from COVID-19. Written as DNA, the CDR3 is TGTGCCAGTAGTACCACACGGTCGGGGAACACTGAAGCTTTCTTT. This sequence encodes CASSTTRSGNTEAFF.